Included here is one T cell receptor beta chain sequence, with context. Its target is not known. Generated by immunoSEQ multiplex PCR, the TCRdb table keeps only in-frame clones and is missing some. The sample carries some 67,000 clones, over 75% recorded once. This specimen comes from a study of OX40 agonist ivuxolimab in advanced cancers. Whole-study results and caveats: The CD4+ and CD8+ T cells in the blood had expanded clonally by week 6 at 0.1 to 3.0 mg/kg.

Patients who had autoimmune disease history or got systemic immunosuppression were left out. The sample consisted of CD4+ or CD8+ T cells sorted from blood, taken in a trial of the OX40 agonist ivuxolimab. This TCR derives from an adult with an advanced solid tumor such as melanoma, head and neck, liver or kidney cancer.

The CDR3: CASSQERGPKETQYF. In DNA form, the CDR3 reads TGCGCCAGCAGCCAAGAAAGGGGGCCTAAGGAGACCCAGTACTTC. V gene TRBV4-1 combines with J gene TRBJ2-5; 7 positions agree with TRBD1. The length of the CDR3 is 15 residues. With V trimmed by 0 bases and J by 5 bases, 6 bases remained unmatched. The germline V gene encodes CDR1 MGHRA and CDR2 YSYEKL.